These 5 T cell receptor beta chains came from one sample sequenced in a study of PD-1 and CTLA-4 blockade in melanoma. Clones were sequenced by immunoSEQ multiplex PCR, and TCRdb holds only the in-frame ones, with some missing. The sample lists some 30,000 clones, approximately 90% occurring once. Sequenced material: CD8+ T cells from peripheral blood, taken from a patient given anti-PD-1 treatment. The receptor source for this set is a human donor with melanoma.

This clone was counted between two and nine times. The V and J genes are TRBV5-1 and TRBJ1-4; TRBD1 agrees at 9 bases. Germline V CDR1 and CDR2: SGHRS, YFSETQ. The CDR3 contains 14 residues. V was pared by 3 bases and J by 4 bases, with 1 base of the junction left unmatched. CDR3 in DNA: TGCGCCAGCAGCTCGGACAGGGGTAATGAAAAACTGTTTTTT. Its translation: CASSSDRGNEKLFF.

The V call is TRBV29-1, the J call TRBJ2-7, with D possibly being TRBD1 or TRBD2 (5 bases each). The CDR3 loop spans 13 amino acids. Germline V gives CDR1 SQVTM, CDR2 ANQGSEA. V shed 2 bases and J shed 0 bases, with 8 bases lying between them. CDR3: CSVEKGTSYEQYF. In DNA form, the CDR3 reads TGCAGCGTTGAAAAGGGGACCTCCTACGAGCAGTACTTC.

This clone appeared a few times. The chain employs TRBV15 and TRBJ2-2; D gene uncertain. The CDR3 has 14 amino acids. The germline V and J ends were trimmed by 5 bases and 3 bases, with 10 bases remaining between them. The germline CDR1 and CDR2 sequences are LNHNV and YYDKDF (reference sequence). The CDR3 DNA reads as TGTGCCACCAGCGGCGGCCGGGACACCGGGGAGCTGTTTTTT. It specifies CATSGGRDTGELFF.

The chain has TRBV14 and TRBJ2-3, with D possibly being TRBD2 (6 bases). The CDR3 has 16 amino acids. The V gene's germline CDR1 is SGHDN and CDR2 FVKESK. V was trimmed by 1 base and J by 2 bases, leaving 13 bases between them. CDR3 sequence: CASSQVPGRFTDTQYF. The DNA for the CDR3 is TGTGCCAGCAGCCAAGTTCCAGGGAGGTTCACAGATACGCAGTATTTT.

The rearrangement uses TRBV7-9 and TRBJ2-7; D is perhaps TRBD2 (6 bases). Looked up from germline, CDR1 is SEHNR and CDR2 is FQNEAQ (reference sequence). The CDR3 spans 15 residues. Trimming removed 5 bases at V and 2 bases at J, with 16 bases between. CDR3 sequence: CASSHRGTVPYEQYF. In nucleotides, the CDR3 is TGTGCCAGCAGCCACCGCGGGACTGTACCCTACGAGCAGTACTTC.